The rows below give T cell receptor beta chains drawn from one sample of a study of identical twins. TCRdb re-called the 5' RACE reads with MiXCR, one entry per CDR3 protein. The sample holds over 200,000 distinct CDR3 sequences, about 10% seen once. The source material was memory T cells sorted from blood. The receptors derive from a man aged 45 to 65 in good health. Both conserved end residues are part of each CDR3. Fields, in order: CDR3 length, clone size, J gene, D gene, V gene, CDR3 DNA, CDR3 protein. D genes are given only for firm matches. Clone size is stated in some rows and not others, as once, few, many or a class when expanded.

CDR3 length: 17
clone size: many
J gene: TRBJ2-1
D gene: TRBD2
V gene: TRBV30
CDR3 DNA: TGTGCCTTACGGACTAGCGGGAGGCCCCCCTCCTACAATGAGCAGTTCTTC
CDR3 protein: CALRTSGRPPSYNEQFF

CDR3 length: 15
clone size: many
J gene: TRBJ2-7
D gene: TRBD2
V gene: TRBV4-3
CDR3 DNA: TGCGCCAGCAGCCAAGTTACTAGCGGGCTCTACGAGCAGTACTTC
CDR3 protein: CASSQVTSGLYEQYF

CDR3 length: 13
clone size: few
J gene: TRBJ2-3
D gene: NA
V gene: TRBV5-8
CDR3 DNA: TGTGCCAGCAGTACCGAGAGGACAGATACGCAGTATTTT
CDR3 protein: CASSTERTDTQYF

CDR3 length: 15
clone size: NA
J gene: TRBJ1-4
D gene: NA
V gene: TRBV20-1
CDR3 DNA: TGCAGTGCTAGGGGCTCAGGGGTCCCTAATGAAAAACTGTTTTTT
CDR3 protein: CSARGSGVPNEKLFF

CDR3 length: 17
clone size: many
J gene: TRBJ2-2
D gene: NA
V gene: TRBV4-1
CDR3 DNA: TGCGCCAGCAGCCATGCTTTGAGGAGGAAGAACACCGGGGAGCTGTTTTTT
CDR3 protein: CASSHALRRKNTGELFF

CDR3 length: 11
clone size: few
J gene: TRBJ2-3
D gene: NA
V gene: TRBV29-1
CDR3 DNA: TGCAGCGTTGGAAGAGGAGATACGCAGTATTTT
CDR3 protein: CSVGRGDTQYF

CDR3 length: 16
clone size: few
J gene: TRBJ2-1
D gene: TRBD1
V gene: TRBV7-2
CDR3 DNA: TGTGCCAGCAGCACCGGACAGGGCCTAATTTACAATGAGCAGTTCTTC
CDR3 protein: CASSTGQGLIYNEQFF

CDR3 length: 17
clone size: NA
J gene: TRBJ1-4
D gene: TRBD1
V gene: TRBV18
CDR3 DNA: TGTGCCAGCTCACCAAACGAACAGGGGTTCACTAATGAAAAACTGTTTTTT
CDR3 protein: CASSPNEQGFTNEKLFF

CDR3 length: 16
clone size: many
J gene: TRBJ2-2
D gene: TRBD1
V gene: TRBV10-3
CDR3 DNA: TGTGCCATCAGCAAGGGACAGGTCGCGAACACCGGGGAGCTGTTTTTT
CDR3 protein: CAISKGQVANTGELFF

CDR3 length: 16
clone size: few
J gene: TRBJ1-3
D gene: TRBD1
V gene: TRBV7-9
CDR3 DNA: TGTGCCAGCAGCGAAAGACAGGGGGGAACTGGAAACACCATATATTTT
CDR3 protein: CASSERQGGTGNTIYF

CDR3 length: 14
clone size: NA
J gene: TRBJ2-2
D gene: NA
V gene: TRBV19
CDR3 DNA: TGTGCCAGTAGACTTAGCGCGAACACCGGGGAGCTGTTTTTT
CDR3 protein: CASRLSANTGELFF

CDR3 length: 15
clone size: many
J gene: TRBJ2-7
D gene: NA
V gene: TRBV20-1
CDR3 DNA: TGCAGTGCTAGGGACGGTTTGAGGAAATTCTACGAGCAGTACTTC
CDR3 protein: CSARDGLRKFYEQYF

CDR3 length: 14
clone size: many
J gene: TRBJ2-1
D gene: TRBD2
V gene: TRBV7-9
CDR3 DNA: TGTGCCAGCAGCCTCTCTATTGCGGGGGATGAGCAGTTCTTC
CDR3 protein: CASSLSIAGDEQFF

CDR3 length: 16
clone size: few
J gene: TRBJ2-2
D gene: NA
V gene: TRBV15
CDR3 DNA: TGTGCCACCAGCAGAGATAAGCAGGCCAACACCGGGGAGCTGTTTTTT
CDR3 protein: CATSRDKQANTGELFF

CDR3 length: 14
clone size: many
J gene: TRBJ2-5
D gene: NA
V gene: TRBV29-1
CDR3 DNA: TGCAGCGTTTACGGAGTTGGGTCGTCAGAGACCCAGTACTTC
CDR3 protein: CSVYGVGSSETQYF

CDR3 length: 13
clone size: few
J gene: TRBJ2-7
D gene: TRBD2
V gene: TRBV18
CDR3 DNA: TGTGCCAGCTCACCACGGGAGGGTTACGAGCAGTACTTC
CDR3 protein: CASSPREGYEQYF

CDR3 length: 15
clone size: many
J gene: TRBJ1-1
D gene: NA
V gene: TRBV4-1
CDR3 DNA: TGCGCCAGCAGTCCAAGGGGACTGATGAACACTGAAGCTTTCTTT
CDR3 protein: CASSPRGLMNTEAFF

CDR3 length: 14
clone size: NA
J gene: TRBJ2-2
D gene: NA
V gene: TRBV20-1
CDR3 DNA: TGCAGTTCCAGATCAGGTTTAAACACCGGGGAGCTGTTTTTT
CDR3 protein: CSSRSGLNTGELFF

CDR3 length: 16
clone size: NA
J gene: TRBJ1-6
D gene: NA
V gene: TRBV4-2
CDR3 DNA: TGTGCCAGCAGCCAAGATCCAGCCATCGGACTTTCACCCCTCCACTTT
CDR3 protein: CASSQDPAIGLSPLHF

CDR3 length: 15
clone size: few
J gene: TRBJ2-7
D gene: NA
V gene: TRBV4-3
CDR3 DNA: TGCGCCAGCAGCCAAGATCTCGGGGGCTCCTACGAGCAGTACTTC
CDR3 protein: CASSQDLGGSYEQYF

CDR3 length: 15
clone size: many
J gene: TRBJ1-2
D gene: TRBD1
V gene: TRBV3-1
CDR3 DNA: TGTGCCAGCAGCCAAGCAGGCCAGGGGGCCTATGGCTACACCTTC
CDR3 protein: CASSQAGQGAYGYTF

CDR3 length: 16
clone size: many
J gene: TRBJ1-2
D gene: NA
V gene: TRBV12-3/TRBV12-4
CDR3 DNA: TGTGCCAGCAGTTCCTCCGCCTCGGAGGGGAGCTATGGCTACACCTTC
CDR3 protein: CASSSSASEGSYGYTF

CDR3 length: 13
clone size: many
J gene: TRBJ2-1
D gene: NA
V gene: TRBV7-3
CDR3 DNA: TGTGCCAGCAGCTTTATCACTAGTCATGAGCAGTTCTTC
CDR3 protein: CASSFITSHEQFF

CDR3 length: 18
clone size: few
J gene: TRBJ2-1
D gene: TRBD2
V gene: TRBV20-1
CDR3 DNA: TGCAGTGCTAGAGATCTTATGGGGGGACTAGGGTCCTACAATGAGCAGTTCTTC
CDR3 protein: CSARDLMGGLGSYNEQFF

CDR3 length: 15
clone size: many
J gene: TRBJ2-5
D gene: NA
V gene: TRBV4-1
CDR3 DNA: TGCGCCAGCAGCCAAGTCGGGGCAGGGAGAGAGACCCAGTACTTC
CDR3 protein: CASSQVGAGRETQYF

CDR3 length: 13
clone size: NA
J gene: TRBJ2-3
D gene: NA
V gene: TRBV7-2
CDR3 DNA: TGTGCCAGCAGCTCGACCACGACATATACGCAGTATTTT
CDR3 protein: CASSSTTTYTQYF

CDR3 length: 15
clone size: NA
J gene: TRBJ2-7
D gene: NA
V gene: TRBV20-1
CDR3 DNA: TGCAGTGCCACCGAGGGCCGCACCAGACTCTACGAGCAGTACTTC
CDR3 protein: CSATEGRTRLYEQYF

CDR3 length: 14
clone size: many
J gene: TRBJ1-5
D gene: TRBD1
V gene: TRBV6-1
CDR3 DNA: TGTGCCAGCAGCACCGGGACAGGGAACCAGCCCCAGCATTTT
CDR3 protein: CASSTGTGNQPQHF

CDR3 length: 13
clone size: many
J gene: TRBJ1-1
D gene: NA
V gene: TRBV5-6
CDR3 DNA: TGTGCCAGCAGGGGTATCGCGAACACTGAAGCTTTCTTT
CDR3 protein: CASRGIANTEAFF

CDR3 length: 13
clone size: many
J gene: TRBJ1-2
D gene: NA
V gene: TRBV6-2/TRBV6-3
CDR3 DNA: TGTGCCAGCATAGGAAGGGACAACTTCGGCTACACCTTC
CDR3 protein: CASIGRDNFGYTF

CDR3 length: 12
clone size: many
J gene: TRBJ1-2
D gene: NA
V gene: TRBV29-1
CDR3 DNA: TGCAGCGTTGGCGGCAGGGAGCATGGCTACACCTTC
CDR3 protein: CSVGGREHGYTF

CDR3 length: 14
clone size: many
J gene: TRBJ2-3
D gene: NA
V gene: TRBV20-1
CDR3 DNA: TGCAGTGGTGGAACGGGGGCTATCACAGATACGCAGTATTTT
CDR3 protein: CSGGTGAITDTQYF